Listed here are 16 T cell receptor beta chains from one sample, sequenced in a study of T-cell memory formation after mild COVID-19. TCRdb reanalysed the 5' RACE reads using MiXCR and keeps one entry per CDR3 protein. This sample yields about 350,000 distinct CDR3 sequences, of which roughly an eighth are seen a single time; about 22% belongs to the top ten. Specimen: PBMCs or a T cell subset sorted from them (not recorded which). These receptors were obtained from a man aged 18 to 29 who had mild COVID-19 (a few samples of this study predate the infection). Cell type and time point are not known.

The genes are TRBV7-9 and TRBJ2-5; tentative D call: TRBD1 (7 bases). V was shortened by 5 bases and J by 5 bases, with 12 bases between the two germline ends. CDR1 SEHNR and CDR2 FQNEAQ come from the germline V gene (reference sequence). CDR3 size: 13 residues. CDR3 in amino acids: CASSVTGRETQYF. The CDR3 region has the DNA TGTGCCAGCAGCGTGACAGGGAGGGAGACCCAGTACTTC.

The J gene is TRBJ1-2, the V gene TRBV5-1, with D perhaps TRBD1 (6 bases). The CDR3 length is 14 residues. Germline loops: CDR1 SGHRS, CDR2 YFSETQ. With 2 bases removed from V and 6 bases from J, the gap between germline ends came to 14 bases. CDR3 loop: CASSFGAWTDGYTF. CDR3 DNA: TGCGCCAGCAGCTTTGGCGCTTGGACAGATGGCTACACCTTC. Full variable domain (missing parts from reference TRBV5-1 and TRBJ1-2): KAGVTQTPRYLIKTRGQQVTLSCSPISGHRSVSWYQQTPGQGLQFLFEYFSETQRNKGNFPGRFSGRQFSNSRSEMNVSTLELGDSALYLCASSFGAWTDGYTFGSGTRLTVV.

This clonotype was counted ten times or more. This chain uses TRBV5-1 with TRBJ2-1; no definite D call. Germline-derived CDR1 and CDR2 are SGHRS and YFSETQ. Deletions cut 1 base from V and 7 bases from J, with 6 bases between. The CDR3 totals 12 residues. Here the CDR3 DNA reads TGCGCCAGCAGCTTGACCGAGAATGAGCAGTTCTTC. Its protein is CASSLTENEQFF.

This clonotype was counted between two and nine times. The V and J genes are TRBV7-2 and TRBJ1-6; the D is unclear. This CDR3 has 12 amino acids. The germline V and J ends were trimmed by 2 bases and 8 bases, with 4 bases remaining between them. Germline V gene lookup returns CDR1 SGHTA and CDR2 FQGNSA. The DNA of the CDR3 is TGTGCCAGCAGCTTAACGGATTCACCCCTCCACTTT. This codes for CASSLTDSPLHF.

This clonotype was seen a handful of times. The chain combines TRBV4-2 with TRBJ2-5, with 7 bases aligning to TRBD2. The CDR3 runs to 15 residues. Losses at the gene ends were 0 bases for V and 5 bases for J; bases not matched to a gene: 6. CDR1 is LGHNA and CDR2 is YNFKEQ in the germline V gene. CDR3 residues: CASSQDQALAETQYF. For the CDR3, the DNA is TGTGCCAGCAGCCAAGATCAGGCACTAGCGGAGACCCAGTACTTC.

This clonotype is a singleton in its sample. This chain uses TRBV4-1 with TRBJ2-3, with D unclear. Germline V gene lookup returns CDR1 MGHRA and CDR2 YSYEKL. CDR3 length: 14 residues. V lost 1 base and J lost 6, with 11 bases in between. CDR3 sequence (DNA): TGCGCCAGCAGCCAAGGTTGGGGTGTGGATACGCAGTATTTT. Translation: CASSQGWGVDTQYF.

The CDR3 sequence: CASSHRAAMDTQYF. The CDR3, as DNA: TGTGCCAGCAGCCACCGGGCGGCCATGGATACGCAGTATTTT. The V and J genes are TRBV3-1 and TRBJ2-3; D ambiguous. V lost 3 bases and J 6 bases, leaving 13 bases between the germline ends. Germline assignment: CDR1 LGHDT and CDR2 YNNKEL (reference sequence). The CDR3 extends over 14 amino acids.

The chain employs TRBV19 and TRBJ1-2, with D unclear. The CDR3 is 13 residues long. V was shortened by 6 bases and J by 3 bases, with 11 bases between the two germline ends. Germline V gives CDR1 LNHDA, CDR2 SQIVND (reference sequence). In nucleotides, the CDR3 is TGTGCCAGTAGCATGTTTCAGGACTATGGCTACACCTTC. Amino acids: CASSMFQDYGYTF.

This rearrangement joins TRBV24-1 to TRBJ2-1, with no clear D. Germline assignment: CDR1 KGHDR and CDR2 SFDVKD. V shed 5 bases and J shed 0 bases, with 7 bases lying between them. The CDR3 totals 14 residues. The CDR3 is CATSAASSYNEQFF. CDR3 nucleotides: TGTGCCACCAGTGCTGCCAGCTCCTACAATGAGCAGTTCTTC.

This clonotype has ten or more counts. The chain joins TRBV10-3 to TRBJ1-4, with D possibly being TRBD1 (6 bases). The length of the CDR3 is 14 residues. Trimming pared 5 bases from V and 1 base from J, leaving 8 bases between. Per the germline V gene, CDR1 is ENHRY and CDR2 is SYGVKD. CDR3 sequence: CAISRTETNEKLFF. The CDR3 DNA sequence: TGTGCCATCAGTCGGACAGAAACTAATGAAAAACTGTTTTTT.

In its sample, this clonotype was seen a few times. CDR3 region: CASSRDPDLKETQYF. The CDR3 coding sequence is TGTGCCAGCAGTCGGGATCCCGACTTGAAAGAGACCCAGTACTTC. V gene TRBV6-2 or TRBV6-3 combines with J gene TRBJ2-5; the D gene is possibly TRBD2 (5 bases). Germline CDR1 MNHEY, CDR2 SVGEGT. This CDR3 has 15 amino acids. Trimming removed 5 bases at V and 3 bases at J, with 16 bases between.

This clonotype showed up just a few times. The CDR3 bases are TGTGCCAGCAGTGGACTATCCTACAATGAGCAGTTCTTC. Translated: CASSGLSYNEQFF. The V and J genes are TRBV12-3 or TRBV12-4 and TRBJ2-1; possibly TRBD2 for D (6 bases). The CDR3 has 13 amino acids. V lost 5 bases and J lost 1, with 6 bases in between.

The J gene is TRBJ1-6, the V gene TRBV18; 9 nucleotides agree with TRBD1. Germline V gene data show CDR1 as KGHSH and CDR2 as LQKENI. The CDR3 runs to 15 residues. V lost 1 base and J lost 10; bases outside the gene matches: 5. The CDR3 region is CASSPQSDRGSPLHF. CDR3 coding DNA: TGTGCCAGCTCACCACAATCGGACAGGGGATCACCCCTCCACTTT.

This sequence joins TRBV5-5 and TRBJ2-1; D could derive from TRBD1 or TRBD2 (10 bases each). Germline V gene lookup returns CDR1 SGHKS and CDR2 YYEKEE (reference sequence). With 3 bases removed from V and 6 bases from J, the gap between germline ends came to 22 bases. The CDR3 consists of 17 residues. CDR3 region: CASSSLLAGQGFNEQFF. The CDR3 DNA is TGTGCCAGCAGCTCCCTACTAGCGGGACAGGGGTTCAATGAGCAGTTCTTC.

This clonotype has a handful of counts. The V call is TRBV15, the J call TRBJ2-2; 13 bases are a match to TRBD2. The CDR3 covers 16 residues. Germline V gives CDR1 LNHNV, CDR2 YYDKDF (reference sequence). With 5 bases clipped from V and 5 bases from J, the junction kept 5 bases outside the gene matches. CDR3 in amino acids: CATSVAGLAGTGELFF. Here the CDR3 DNA reads TGTGCCACCAGCGTAGCGGGACTAGCGGGGACCGGGGAGCTGTTTTTT.

This clonotype was found a few times. The chain carries TRBV7-2 and TRBJ2-7; 8 bases are shared with TRBD2. Trimming at V came to 5 bases and at J to 3 bases, leaving 9 bases not matched to a gene. The CDR3 is 15 amino acids. The germline CDR1 and CDR2 sequences are SGHTA and FQGNSA. The CDR3 nucleotides are TGTGCCAGCAGCATAGGGAGCGGGGGAGGCTACGAGCAGTACTTC. It yields the protein CASSIGSGGGYEQYF.